The 19 T cell receptor beta chains given below trace back to one sample, sequenced in a study of T cell responses to AZD1222 COVID-19 vaccine. Repertoires were generated with immunoSEQ multiplex PCR, while TCRdb's copy carries only in-frame clones and drops some. Here the sample spans approximately 68,000 clones, approximately 90% being singletons. This specimen was peripheral blood, taken 28 days after the second dose of the MenACWY control vaccine. The receptors originated from an adult who received the MenACWY meningococcal vaccine as a control.

The V and J genes are TRBV7-2 and TRBJ2-7; no reliable D call. V lost 2 bases to trimming and J lost 1 base, with 6 bases between them. CDR3 length: 13 residues. Germline V gives CDR1 SGHTA, CDR2 FQGNSA. CDR3 bases: TGTGCCAGCAGCTTAAGCCCTTCCTACGAGCAGTACTTC. It encodes CASSLSPSYEQYF.

The rearrangement links TRBV21-1 to TRBJ2-5; the table's TRBD1 call for D was not verified on the DNA. TRBV21-1 is shown as a pseudogene. The CDR3 extends over 14 amino acids. CDR3 residues: CASSKETGRETQYF. In DNA form, the CDR3 reads TGTGCCAGCAGCAAAGAAACAGGGCGAGAGACCCAGTACTTC.

The chain employs TRBV5-1 and TRBJ1-4; 9 bases align to TRBD1. Germline CDR1 and CDR2: SGHRS and YFSETQ. This CDR3 has 15 amino acids. V shed 4 bases and J 10 bases; nucleotides not matched to a gene: 11. This CDR3 is CASSPYPDRGGKLFF. The CDR3 coding sequence is TGCGCCAGCAGCCCCTACCCGGACAGGGGTGGAAAACTGTTTTTT.

V usage is TRBV6-5 and J usage is TRBJ2-7; D remains unclear. CDR3 size: 13 residues. Germline lookup yields CDR1 MNHEY and CDR2 SVGAGI. Trimming left V 2 bases short and J 3 bases short, with 8 bases between. CDR3 sequence (DNA): TGTGCCAGCAGTTACGGGGAACTCTACGAGCAGTACTTC. It translates to CASSYGELYEQYF.

The chain recombines TRBV5-1 with TRBJ2-7, with 10 bases that match TRBD1. With V trimmed by 4 bases and J by 0 bases, 10 bases remained unmatched. CDR3 length: 17 residues. In germline, CDR1 is SGHRS, CDR2 YFSETQ. The CDR3 DNA sequence: TGCGCCAGCAGCCCCATTCCCGGACAGGGGGGCTCCTACGAGCAGTACTTC. This codes for CASSPIPGQGGSYEQYF.

V is TRBV5-4 and J is TRBJ2-5, with D perhaps TRBD1 (6 bases). Germline V gene data show CDR1 as SGHNT and CDR2 as YYREEE (reference sequence). This CDR3 comprises 15 residues. Trimming cost V 1 base and J 3 bases, with 13 bases left between them. The CDR3 is CASSLPGQGKETQYF. The DNA of the CDR3 is TGTGCCAGCAGCTTGCCAGGTCAGGGGAAAGAGACCCAGTACTTC.

The chain recombines TRBV7-9 with TRBJ2-1; D may correspond to TRBD1 or TRBD2 (6 bases each). The CDR3 sequence is 14 residues long. Germline V gene sequence: CDR1 SEHNR, CDR2 FQNEAQ (reference sequence). The V gene lost 8 bases and the J gene lost 1 base, with 12 bases spanning the gap. CDR3 residues: CASPRGGSYNEQFF. The CDR3 DNA follows: TGTGCCAGCCCCAGGGGAGGTTCCTACAATGAGCAGTTCTTC.

This clone is a singleton in its sample. The chain combines TRBV7-2 with TRBJ2-5; possibly TRBD1 or TRBD2 for D (5 bases each). Trimming removed 5 bases from V and 3 bases from J, with 13 bases in between. The germline CDR1 and CDR2 sequences are SGHTA and FQGNSA. The CDR3 has 14 amino acids. The CDR3 loop is CASSPGQAKETQYF. CDR3 nucleotide sequence: TGTGCCAGCAGCCCGGGGCAGGCAAAAGAGACCCAGTACTTC.

This rearrangement joins TRBV13 to TRBJ1-2; 11 bases map to TRBD1. The CDR3 has 17 residues. In germline, CDR1 is PRHDT, CDR2 FYEKMQ (reference sequence). The J segment lost 6 bases and the V segment lost 5 bases, leaving 14 bases of the junction unmatched. The CDR3, as DNA: TGTGCCAGCAGCCTCGGGACAGGGGGTAAATCTAAAGATGGCTACACCTTC. Its translation: CASSLGTGGKSKDGYTF.

The chain carries TRBV18 and TRBJ1-3; 7 positions agree with TRBD1. The length of the CDR3 is 17 residues. Losses at the gene ends were 5 bases for V and 0 bases for J; bases not matched to a gene: 10. Germline CDR1 KGHSH, CDR2 LQKENI. Written as DNA, the CDR3 is TGTGCCAGCTCAATTCGGACAGGCGAAATCTCTGGAAACACCATATATTTT. Its translation is CASSIRTGEISGNTIYF.

The V gene is TRBV7-9, the J gene TRBJ1-6; possibly TRBD1 for D (5 bases). V shed 7 bases and J shed 8 bases, with 18 bases lying between them. Germline values: CDR1 SEHNR, CDR2 FQNEAQ (reference sequence). There are 15 residues in the CDR3. The DNA of the CDR3 is TGTGCCAGCACCCCGGGTGGGGGAGACCATTCACCCCTCCACTTT. Its protein product is CASTPGGGDHSPLHF.

The chain uses TRBV28 and TRBJ2-7, with 10 bases that match TRBD2. This CDR3 comprises 14 residues. Germline trimming cut 4 bases from V and 7 bases from J; bases unmatched to any gene: 7. The V gene's germline CDR1 is MDHEN and CDR2 SYDVKM. The CDR3 protein is CASSWASGSREQYF. The CDR3 DNA reads TGTGCCAGCAGTTGGGCTAGCGGGAGCCGTGAGCAGTACTTC.

This clone was counted a single time. This chain joins TRBV28 and TRBJ2-5, with D unresolved. The length of the CDR3 is 13 residues. V was clipped by 3 bases and J by 2 bases, with 7 bases between them. Germline assignment: CDR1 MDHEN and CDR2 SYDVKM. CDR3: CASSFPLQETQYF. The CDR3, as DNA: TGTGCCAGCAGTTTTCCGTTACAAGAGACCCAGTACTTC.

V gene TRBV28 combines with J gene TRBJ2-3; D perhaps matches TRBD2 (6 bases). The CDR3 spans 15 residues. In germline, CDR1 is MDHEN, CDR2 SYDVKM. Trimming cost V 6 bases and J 0 bases, with 13 bases left between them. The CDR3 reads CASRSRAGSTDTQYF. The CDR3 nucleotides read TGTGCCAGCAGGTCCCGGGCGGGGAGCACAGATACGCAGTATTTT. Drawing the rest from reference TRBV28 and TRBJ2-3, the complete variable domain is DVKVTQSSRYLVKRTGEKVFLECVQDMDHENMFWYRQDPGLGLRLIYFSYDVKMKEKGDIPEGYSVSREKKERFSLILESASTNQTSMYLCASRSRAGSTDTQYFGPGTRLTVL.

V and J are TRBV18 and TRBJ1-5; no clear D gene. V lost 6 bases and J lost 5, with 11 bases in between. Per germline, CDR1 KGHSH and CDR2 LQKENI. CDR3 length: 13 residues. The CDR3 coding sequence is TGTGCCAGCTCTGATCTTAAGGATCAGCCCCAGCATTTT. Its translation: CASSDLKDQPQHF.

CDR3 loop: CASSLGRFLYEQYF. The CDR3 nucleotides read TGTGCCAGCAGCTTGGGGCGGTTCCTTTACGAGCAGTACTTC. This chain joins TRBV5-8 and TRBJ2-7, with no clear D. The CDR3 length is 14 residues. Germline CDR1 reads SGHTS; CDR2 reads YDEGEE. Trimming took off 0 bases at V and 4 bases at J, with 11 bases between the two ends.

This clone was found once. The chain's CDR3 is CASSLQGETQYF. The CDR3 DNA sequence: TGCGCCAGCAGCTTGCAGGGAGAGACCCAGTACTTC. The chain is built from TRBV5-1 and TRBJ2-5; D possibly corresponds to TRBD1 (5 bases). This CDR3 spans 12 amino acids. Germline V gene lookup returns CDR1 SGHRS and CDR2 YFSETQ. The V and J ends lost 1 base and 4 bases respectively, with 5 bases between them.

The chain is built from TRBV29-1 and TRBJ2-7; 7 bases map to TRBD2. Trimming removed 3 bases from V and 4 bases from J; junction bases left unmatched: 9. Germline loops: CDR1 SQVTM, CDR2 ANQGSEA. The CDR3 contains 14 residues. The CDR3 DNA reads TGCAGCGTTGAGTATACCGGGAGGCAATACGAGCAGTACTTC. Translating gives CSVEYTGRQYEQYF.

V and J are TRBV5-5 and TRBJ2-2; D not certain. Trimming took 4 bases from V and 6 from J, leaving 7 bases between them. Germline V gene data show CDR1 as SGHKS and CDR2 as YYEKEE (reference sequence). The length of the CDR3 is 12 residues. CDR3 sequence: CASSVRAGELFF. The CDR3 DNA follows: TGTGCCAGCAGCGTCCGCGCCGGGGAGCTGTTTTTT. Using reference TRBV5-5 and TRBJ2-2 for the parts outside the CDR3, the full variable domain is DAGVTQSPTHLIKTRGQQVTLRCSPISGHKSVSWYQQVLGQGPQFIFQYYEKEERGRGNFPDRFSARQFPNYSSELNVNALLLGDSALYLCASSVRAGELFFGEGSRLTVL.